Listed here is a single TCR beta chain. Using immunoSEQ multiplex PCR, the repertoire was profiled, and TCRdb retains in-frame clones only, with some absent. The table has 40,000 to 45,000 clones, 86% seen once. This CDR3 spans 15 amino acids. Germline V lookup: CDR1 MGHRA, CDR2 YSYEKL. V lost 1 base, J lost 4 bases, and 6 bases stayed unmatched. The data were taken from a study of blood T cell repertoires in COVID-19. The V and J genes are TRBV4-1 and TRBJ2-7; 8 bases align to TRBD1. Sequencing was performed on peripheral blood. The sequence derives from a man in his 60s with active COVID-19. DNA for the CDR3: TGCGCCAGCAGCCAAGGACCAGGGGGCGGGTACGAGCAGTACTTC. It translates to CASSQGPGGGYEQYF.